The next 24 T cell receptor beta chains were all read from a single sample in a study of T-cell reconstitution after alpha-beta-depleted transplantation in children. The authors prepared the TCRbeta library with unique molecular identifiers. TCRdb processed the PCR reads anew with MiXCR; each CDR3 protein has one entry. The sample records about 240,000 distinct CDR3 sequences, roughly 24% being singletons. This sample comprised PBMCs, obtained before TCRalphabeta/CD19-depleted stem cell transplant. The receptors derive from a girl aged 2 to 10 with Fanconi anemia, due to receive a stem cell transplant.

The gene calls are TRBV7-2 and TRBJ2-1; D gene uncertain. Per the germline V gene, CDR1 is SGHTA and CDR2 is FQGNSA. The CDR3 sequence is 17 residues long. Trimming cost V 0 bases and J 0 bases, with 12 bases left between them. CDR3 region: CASSLAPRLGSYNEQFF. Written as DNA, the CDR3 is TGTGCCAGCAGCTTAGCACCTAGACTCGGCTCCTACAATGAGCAGTTCTTC.

This clonotype appeared a few times. The chain couples TRBV28 to TRBJ1-6; TRBD1 aligns across 9 bases. After removal of 5 bases from V and 10 bases from J, the junction contained 12 bases not matched to a gene. Germline lookup yields CDR1 MDHEN and CDR2 SYDVKM. This CDR3 has 16 residues. The CDR3 is CASSIPPGQGKSPLHF. The CDR3 nucleotides read TGTGCCAGCAGTATCCCACCGGGACAGGGAAAATCACCCCTCCACTTT.

At least ten counts were recorded for this clonotype. The chain links TRBV12-3 or TRBV12-4 to TRBJ2-7, with D perhaps being TRBD1 or TRBD2 (5 bases each). Trimming removed 5 bases at V and 9 bases at J, with 17 bases between. The CDR3 covers 13 residues. The CDR3 nucleotides are TGTGCCAGCAGTCCGGGACCGGTATTAAGGCAGTACTTC. Its translation: CASSPGPVLRQYF.

This clonotype has at least ten counts. The chain joins TRBV25-1 to TRBJ1-2; D gene ambiguous. The CDR3 runs 14 residues. The germline CDR1 and CDR2 sequences are MGHDK and SYGVNS. V lost 1 base, J lost 2 bases, and 8 bases lay in between. CDR3: CASSEFLDNYGYTF. The CDR3 DNA reads TGTGCCAGCAGTGAATTCCTTGACAACTATGGCTACACCTTC.

In its sample, this clonotype was seen many times. The junction departs from the called germline gene at one end, perhaps through a read error. This sequence joins TRBV5-1 and TRBJ2-3, with a possible D match to TRBD1 (5 bases). The CDR3 contains 12 residues. Germline values: CDR1 SGHRS, CDR2 YFSETQ. The CDR3 loop is CASSLGADTQYF. CDR3 nucleotide sequence: TGTGCCAGCAGCTTAGGGGCAGATACGCAGTATTTT.

The chain joins TRBV7-2 to TRBJ2-5, with 8 positions matching TRBD1. CDR1 is SGHTA and CDR2 is FQGNSA in the germline V gene. CDR3 length: 15 amino acids. The J segment lost 4 bases and the V segment lost 0 bases, leaving 4 bases of the junction unmatched. The chain's CDR3 is CASSLAITGGETQYF. The CDR3 DNA follows: TGTGCCAGCAGCTTAGCCATCACAGGGGGAGAGACCCAGTACTTC.

Here the CDR3 DNA reads TGTGCCATCAGTGAGTCGGGACAGACCACAGATACGCAGTATTTT. The encoded protein is CAISESGQTTDTQYF. The chain employs TRBV10-3 and TRBJ2-3, with 7 positions matching TRBD1. V lost 0 bases, J lost 2 bases, and 2 bases stayed unmatched. The length of the CDR3 is 15 residues. The germline V gene has CDR1 ENHRY and CDR2 SYGVKD.

The V gene is TRBV5-1, the J gene TRBJ2-7; tentatively, D is TRBD1 or TRBD2 (5 bases each). This CDR3 is built from 13 residues. Germline V gene sequence: CDR1 SGHRS, CDR2 YFSETQ. Trimming cost V 4 bases and J 3 bases, with 11 bases left between them. The CDR3, as DNA: TGCGCCAGCAGCACGGGACGCTTCTACGAGCAGTACTTC. Residues: CASSTGRFYEQYF. Based on the CDR3 plus reference TRBV5-1 and TRBJ2-7, the full variable domain is KAGVTQTPRYLIKTRGQQVTLSCSPISGHRSVSWYQQTPGQGLQFLFEYFSETQRNKGNFPGRFSGRQFSNSRSEMNVSTLELGDSALYLCASSTGRFYEQYFGPGTRLTVT.

Only a few counts were recorded for this clonotype. V and J are TRBV10-2 and TRBJ2-1, with 8 nucleotides matching TRBD1. CDR1 WSHSY and CDR2 SAAADI come from the germline V gene. The CDR3 runs 15 residues. Trimming at V came to 6 bases and at J to 3 bases, leaving 7 bases not matched to a gene. The CDR3 is CASRDLQGVYNEQFF. CDR3 bases: TGCGCCAGCAGAGATCTACAGGGGGTCTACAATGAGCAGTTCTTC.

In its sample, this clonotype was seen many times. This sequence joins TRBV20-1 and TRBJ2-5; a weak D match, TRBD2 (5 bases). Germline loops: CDR1 DFQATT, CDR2 SNEGSKA (reference sequence). This CDR3 is built from 13 residues. Trimming took off 5 bases at V and 4 bases at J, with 14 bases between the two ends. The CDR3 nucleotides are TGCAGTGCTGGCCCCGGGGTAGGAGAGACCCAGTACTTC. Its protein is CSAGPGVGETQYF.

This clonotype was seen ten or more times. V and J are TRBV12-3 or TRBV12-4 and TRBJ2-7; no firm D call. CDR3 length: 15 amino acids. V shed 1 base and J shed 0 bases, with 10 bases lying between them. CDR3 protein: CASSLGRIHSYEQYF. The CDR3 DNA reads as TGTGCCAGCAGTTTAGGACGAATACACTCCTACGAGCAGTACTTC.

The CDR3 loop is CASSLVGALTGELFF. In DNA form, the CDR3 reads TGTGCCAGCAGCTTGGTTGGTGCATTGACCGGGGAGCTGTTTTTT. The V and J genes are TRBV7-2 and TRBJ2-2; D remains ambiguous. V lost 3 bases, J lost 5 bases, and 13 bases lay in between. In germline, CDR1 is SGHTA, CDR2 FQGNSA. The CDR3 length is 15 residues.

This clonotype was counted at least ten times. The rearrangement links TRBV29-1 to TRBJ2-3; 8 bases map to TRBD1. V gave up 6 bases and J gave up 6 bases; unmatched junction bases: 8. The CDR3 runs to 13 residues. Germline V CDR1 and CDR2: SQVTM, ANQGSEA. Written as DNA, the CDR3 is TGCAGCGTACCAATAGACAGGGGTGATACGCAGTATTTT. This gives the protein CSVPIDRGDTQYF.

This clonotype was seen a handful of times. The chain links TRBV5-1 to TRBJ2-7; D might be TRBD1 (5 bases). Germline CDR1 SGHRS, CDR2 YFSETQ. This CDR3 is 16 amino acids long. V shed 7 bases and J shed 0 bases, with 20 bases lying between them. The DNA of the CDR3 is TGCGCCAGCTCACATTCAAACAGGACCTACTCCTACGAGCAGTACTTC. It yields the protein CASSHSNRTYSYEQYF.

The chain carries TRBV7-3 and TRBJ2-3; a possible D gene is TRBD2 (6 bases). The CDR3 contains 15 residues. Trimming stripped 1 base from V and 2 bases from J, with 10 bases between. Germline loops: CDR1 SGHTA, CDR2 FQGTGA. The CDR3 spells CASSLIGGDTDTQYF. As DNA, the CDR3 is TGTGCCAGCAGCTTAATCGGGGGAGACACAGATACGCAGTATTTT. The whole variable domain, remainder taken from reference TRBV7-3 and TRBJ2-3, is GAGVSQTPSNKVTEKGKYVELRCDPISGHTALYWYRQSLGQGPEFLIYFQGTGAADDSGLPNDRFFAVRPEGSVSTLKIQRTERGDSAVYLCASSLIGGDTDTQYFGPGTRLTVL.

The chain is built from TRBV20-1 and TRBJ2-3, with 10 bases aligning to TRBD2. Germline V CDR1 and CDR2: DFQATT, SNEGSKA (reference sequence). The CDR3 is 15 amino acids. V trimming: 1 base; J trimming: 2 bases; junction bases outside the gene matches: 3. DNA of the CDR3: TGCAGTGCTAGAGGACTAGCGGGCCACACAGATACGCAGTATTTT. It is translated as CSARGLAGHTDTQYF.

This chain links TRBV15 with TRBJ2-5, with 7 bases matching TRBD2. The germline gives CDR1 LNHNV, CDR2 YYDKDF (reference sequence). J lost 5 bases, V lost 1 base, and 10 bases had no gene match. The CDR3 sequence is 16 residues long. CDR3 in amino acids: CATSRVGSGIGETQYF. For the CDR3, the DNA is TGTGCCACCAGCAGAGTGGGGAGCGGGATTGGCGAGACCCAGTACTTC.

This clonotype was seen more than once but under ten times. V gene TRBV27 combines with J gene TRBJ2-5; no reliable D call. Per germline, CDR1 MNHEY and CDR2 SMNVEV (reference sequence). V was clipped by 1 base and J by 2 bases, with 5 bases between them. The CDR3 runs 13 residues. This chain's CDR3 is CASSLFGQETQYF. DNA for the CDR3: TGTGCCAGCAGTTTATTCGGGCAAGAGACCCAGTACTTC.

The chain couples TRBV27 to TRBJ2-2; tentative D call: TRBD2 (6 bases). The CDR3 extends over 14 amino acids. Germline lookup yields CDR1 MNHEY and CDR2 SMNVEV (reference sequence). Trimming pared 2 bases from V and 4 bases from J, leaving 8 bases between. CDR3 in amino acids: CASSLLLATGELFF. In DNA form, the CDR3 reads TGTGCCAGCAGTTTACTACTAGCCACCGGGGAGCTGTTTTTT.

This chain connects TRBV2 to TRBJ2-2; D is undetermined. This CDR3 has 15 residues. V was trimmed by 2 bases and J by 3 bases, leaving 10 bases between them. Germline CDR1 SNHLY, CDR2 FYNNEI. CDR3 sequence reads: CASSESRAYTGELFF. CDR3 DNA sequence: TGTGCCAGCAGTGAATCTCGCGCTTACACCGGGGAGCTGTTTTTT.

This chain joins TRBV2 and TRBJ2-7; 8 bases align to TRBD2. The junction had 6 bases not matched to a gene; V was cut back by 5 bases and J by 6 bases. Germline V lookup: CDR1 SNHLY, CDR2 FYNNEI. The CDR3 runs 13 residues. For the CDR3, the DNA is TGTGCCAGCAGTCTAGGACTAGCTTTCGAGCAGTACTTC. Protein sequence: CASSLGLAFEQYF. The full variable domain, with the rest looked up from reference TRBV2 and TRBJ2-7, is EPEVTQTPSHQVTQMGQEVILRCVPISNHLYFYWYRQILGQKVEFLVSFYNNEISEKSEIFDDQFSVERPDGSNFTLKIRSTKLEDSAMYFCASSLGLAFEQYFGPGTRLTVT.

This clonotype has a count of ten or more. The CDR3 spells CSGRQGYNEQFF. Written as DNA, the CDR3 is TGCAGCGGGCGACAGGGGTACAATGAGCAGTTCTTC. The chain is built from TRBV29-1 and TRBJ2-1, with 8 positions matching TRBD1. V trimming: 7 bases; J trimming: 4 bases; junction bases outside the gene matches: 3. The length of the CDR3 is 12 residues. The germline V gene has CDR1 SQVTM and CDR2 ANQGSEA.

This clonotype was recorded many times. One junction end disagrees with the germline gene, perhaps due to a read error. The rearrangement joins TRBV10-3 to TRBJ2-5, with 7 bases matching TRBD1. There are 17 residues in the CDR3. The germline V gene has CDR1 ENHRY and CDR2 SYGVKD. The CDR3 here is CAISESSVGQHQETQYF. CDR3 sequence (DNA): TGTGCCATCAGTGAGTCGTCGGTGGGACAGCACCAGGAGACCCAGTACTTC.

This clonotype was found many times. The CDR3 sequence: CASRTAGTGIYNEQFF. In DNA form, the CDR3 reads TGTGCCAGCAGAACAGCCGGGACAGGGATTTACAATGAGCAGTTCTTC. The rearrangement uses TRBV28 and TRBJ2-1; 9 bases agree with TRBD1. V shed 6 bases, J shed 4 bases, and the junction held 10 bases outside the gene matches. Germline CDR1 and CDR2: MDHEN and SYDVKM. The CDR3 runs to 16 residues.